These T cell receptor beta chains were read from a single sample in a study of cytomegalovirus exposure and HLA in healthy donors. Assay used: immunoSEQ multiplex PCR; TCRdb lists only in-frame clones, some missing. In the table there are around 67,000 clones, around 74% of which are singletons. Sequencing was done on a sample of PBMCs. The receptors stem from a woman in her 30s in good health and CMV-seropositive. Each CDR3 is given with its conserved first and last residue. A D gene is named only where the DNA matches it firmly. Clone size is shown for a subset of rows, as once, few, many or a class of expanded clone.

CASSFQPGHRSETQYF | TGTGCCAGCAGCTTCCAACCGGGACACCGGTCCGAGACCCAGTACTTC | - | - | TRBJ2-5 | TRBV5-8
CASSRDRDRSYEQYF | TGTGCCAGCTCACGCGACCGGGACAGGAGCTACGAGCAGTACTTC | - | TRBD1 | TRBJ2-7 | TRBV18
CASSLLPTGFGPQHF | TGTGCCAGCAGTCTACTACCCACAGGGTTTGGGCCCCAGCATTTT | once | - | TRBJ1-5 | TRBV28
CASSTLLQGLGTEAFF | TGTGCCAGCAGCACATTATTACAGGGGTTGGGCACTGAAGCTTTCTTT | - | - | TRBJ1-1 | TRBV21-1
CASSQASLAKNIQYF | TGCGCCAGCAGCCAAGCTTCACTAGCCAAAAACATTCAGTACTTC | - | - | TRBJ2-4 | TRBV4-1
CASSFTYEQYF | TGTGCCAGCAGTTTCACCTACGAGCAGTACTTC | - | - | TRBJ2-7 | TRBV28
CASSPPRSGNIQYF | TGTGCCAGCAGCCCGCCCAGATCGGGAAACATTCAGTACTTC | - | - | TRBJ2-4 | TRBV11-2
CASSLGQLETQYF | TGTGCCAGCAGTCTTGGACAGCTCGAGACCCAGTACTTC | once | - | TRBJ2-5 | TRBV9
CASSLAPYQPQHF | TGTGCCAGCAGCTTAGCCCCATATCAGCCCCAGCATTTT | - | - | TRBJ1-5 | TRBV7-6
CAWSVLGRTGPTGELFF | TGTGCCTGGAGTGTACTGGGTCGGACAGGCCCAACCGGGGAGCTGTTTTTT | - | TRBD1 | TRBJ2-2 | TRBV30
CASSPLWTANEQFF | TGCGCCAGCAGCCCCCTATGGACTGCGAATGAGCAGTTCTTC | many | - | TRBJ2-1 | TRBV4-1
CASSQAGRGDNEQFF | TGTGCCAGCAGCCAGGCCGGGAGGGGGGACAATGAGCAGTTCTTC | - | TRBD2 | TRBJ2-1 | TRBV4-2
CASSTRLEQYF | TGTGCCAGCAGTACGAGACTCGAGCAGTACTTC | few | - | TRBJ2-7 | TRBV6-5
CAWSVLGRNQPQHF | TGTGCCTGGAGTGTACTGGGCAGGAATCAGCCCCAGCATTTT | few | - | TRBJ1-5 | TRBV30
CASSASADYGYTF | TGCGCCAGCAGCGCGTCAGCGGACTATGGCTACACCTTC | - | - | TRBJ1-2 | TRBV5-1
CASSRTLRDEQYF | TGCGCCAGCAGTCGGACTTTGCGGGACGAGCAGTACTTC | - | - | TRBJ2-7 | TRBV23-1
CASSPLLPAEAFF | TGTGCCAGCAGCCCCCTCCTTCCCGCTGAAGCTTTCTTT | - | - | TRBJ1-1 | TRBV27
CASRQGVAEAFF | TGTGCCAGCAGGCAGGGTGTCGCTGAAGCTTTCTTT | - | - | TRBJ1-1 | TRBV6-5
CASSLGYSYEQYF | TGTGCCAGCAGCTTAGGCTACTCTTACGAGCAGTACTTC | - | - | TRBJ2-7 | TRBV7-9
CASGGNQPQHF | TGTGCCAGCGGCGGGAATCAGCCCCAGCATTTT | - | - | TRBJ1-5 | TRBV28
CASSPKGQMNTEAFF | TGTGCCAGCAGCCCGAAGGGACAGATGAACACTGAAGCTTTCTTT | once | TRBD1 | TRBJ1-1 | TRBV13
CASSPPRGTGELFF | TGTGCCAGCAGTCCCCCCCGGGGCACCGGGGAGCTGTTTTTT | - | - | TRBJ2-2 | TRBV28
CASSGQGVYNEQFF | TGTGCCAGCAGCGGACAGGGGGTTTACAATGAGCAGTTCTTC | few | TRBD1 | TRBJ2-1 | TRBV6-6
CASSKEKGAGGLADTQYF | TGTGCCAGCAGCAAAGAGAAGGGGGCAGGGGGGTTAGCAGATACGCAGTATTTT | - | - | TRBJ2-3 | TRBV21-1
CASSDRHYQPQHF | TGTGCCAGTAGTGACCGACATTATCAGCCCCAGCATTTT | few | - | TRBJ1-5 | TRBV19
CSADRDRGGYGYTF | TGCAGCGCCGACCGGGACAGGGGAGGCTATGGCTACACCTTC | - | TRBD1 | TRBJ1-2 | TRBV29-1
CASSLIVNTEAFF | TGTGCCAGCAGCCTGATAGTGAACACTGAAGCTTTCTTT | - | - | TRBJ1-1 | TRBV7-2
CASSLADRGFSTF | TGTGCCAGCAGTTTAGCGGACAGGGGGTTTTCCACCTTC | - | TRBD1 | TRBJ1-2 | TRBV28
CASNRDRDTGELFF | TGTGCCAGCAACAGGGACAGGGACACCGGGGAGCTGTTTTTT | - | TRBD1 | TRBJ2-2 | TRBV6-1
CASSFDREDTEAFF | TGTGCCAGCAGTTTCGACAGGGAGGACACTGAAGCTTTCTTT | - | TRBD1 | TRBJ1-1 | TRBV6-6
CASSPTGGLYEKLFF | TGTGCCAGCAGTCCAACAGGGGGGTTGTATGAAAAACTGTTTTTT | - | TRBD1 | TRBJ1-4 | TRBV6-5
CSVHRDSLNTEAFF | TGCAGCGTTCACCGGGACAGTTTGAACACTGAAGCTTTCTTT | once | TRBD1 | TRBJ1-1 | TRBV29-1
CASSLPKGAGANVLTF | TGCGCCAGCAGCTTGCCTAAGGGGGCTGGGGCCAACGTCCTGACTTTC | - | - | TRBJ2-6 | TRBV5-1